This TCR beta chain derives from a study of T cell repertoires in cytomegalovirus infection. This clonotype was picked up a small number of times. No antigen is known for it. One entry per CDR3 protein results from TCRdb running MiXCR on the reads. The sample holds around 360,000 distinct CDR3 sequences, approximately 30% seen once. This specimen consisted of cultured PBMCs, obtained from culture after CMV antigen stimulation. This TCR was recovered from a human donor in good health (CMV status not recorded). Some clones in this sample may be carry-over from other donors' samples.

Here the CDR3 reads CSAGGGTEAFF. The CDR3 DNA reads TGCAGTGCCGGGGGGGGCACTGAAGCTTTCTTT. This chain uses TRBV20-1 with TRBJ1-1, with D perhaps TRBD1 (5 bases). The CDR3 totals 11 residues. Germline CDR1 is DFQATT and CDR2 is SNEGSKA (reference sequence). V lost 6 bases and J 4 bases, leaving 9 bases between the germline ends.